These T cell receptor beta chains were read from a single sample in a study of molecular identifiers for immune sequencing clone quantification. TCRdb processed the PCR reads anew with MiXCR; each CDR3 protein has one entry. Of hundreds of thousands of distinct CDR3 sequences listed, about 25% are singletons. Sequences were obtained from naive CD8+ T cells from blood, with Jurkat cell RNA spiked in. All receptors derive from a human donor in good health. Some libraries in this study had Jurkat cell RNA spiked in. The CDR3 runs from the conserved cysteine through the conserved F or W. The D gene is left open where the match is weak. Clone size is stated in some rows and not others, as once, few, many or a class when expanded.

TRBV19,17,few,TRBJ2-1,TRBD2,TGTGCCAGTAGTATAGATGCTACTAGCGGGGATTACAATGAGCAGTTCTTC,CASSIDATSGDYNEQFF
TRBV6-1,12,NA,TRBJ2-4,NA,TGTGCCAGCAGTTGCCTTCAAAACATTCAGTACTTC,CASSCLQNIQYF
TRBV6-2/TRBV6-3,13,NA,TRBJ1-1,TRBD1,TGTGCCAGCGGGCGAGGGGGCCACACTGAAGCTTTCTTT,CASGRGGHTEAFF
TRBV12-3/TRBV12-4,14,many,TRBJ1-5,NA,TGTGCCAGCTCGTACCGGGACAACAATCAGCCCCAGCATTTT,CASSYRDNNQPQHF
TRBV27,11,NA,TRBJ2-7,NA,TGTGCCAGCGTTTTAGGGAACGAGCAGTACTTC,CASVLGNEQYF
TRBV7-9,14,many,TRBJ2-2,TRBD1,TGTGCCAGCAGCTCACCGGACAGGGCCGGGGAGCTGTTTTTT,CASSSPDRAGELFF
TRBV19,13,many,TRBJ2-3,NA,TGTGCCAGTAGTCAATTGTCGGGGGATACGCAGTATTTT,CASSQLSGDTQYF
TRBV4-3,16,NA,TRBJ2-7,NA,TGCGCCAGCAGCCAAGAACGAGCGAGAAGCTCCTACGAGCAGTACTTC,CASSQERARSSYEQYF
TRBV9,17,few,TRBJ2-2,NA,TGTGCCAGCAGCGTTGATCCCGGGACTCGAAACACCGAGGAGCTGTTTTTT,CASSVDPGTRNTEELFF
TRBV28,15,many,TRBJ1-1,NA,TGTGCCAGCAGTCTCCGGGGCCCCATGGATACTGAAGCTTTCTTT,CASSLRGPMDTEAFF
TRBV6-5,16,few,TRBJ1-1,NA,TGTGCCAGCAGTTACTCGAAGGACCGAATGAACACTGAAGCTTTCTTT,CASSYSKDRMNTEAFF
TRBV4-1,15,NA,TRBJ1-6,NA,TGCGCCAGCAGCCCGTGGGGGGACGATAATTCACCCCTCCACTTT,CASSPWGDDNSPLHF
TRBV27,16,NA,TRBJ2-2,NA,TGTGCCAGCAGTCCCTCCGGCGGGGGCAGTGCCGGGGAGCTGTTTTTT,CASSPSGGGSAGELFF
TRBV9,15,few,TRBJ2-7,NA,TGTGCCAGCAGCACCCGGACAGATGGGCTCTACGAGCAGTACTTC,CASSTRTDGLYEQYF
TRBV28,18,NA,TRBJ1-2,TRBD1,TGTGCCAGCAGTCCCCGGGACAGTCGGTGGATAGCTAACTATGGCTACACCTTC,CASSPRDSRWIANYGYTF
TRBV3-1,13,many,TRBJ1-1,NA,TGTGCCAGCAGCCCACCTTGGGGGAGTGAAGCTTTCTTT,CASSPPWGSEAFF
TRBV6-5,13,many,TRBJ1-2,NA,TGTGCCAGCAGTTACAATAATAACTATGGCTACACCTTC,CASSYNNNYGYTF
TRBV4-2,16,NA,TRBJ2-1,TRBD2,TGTGCCAGCAGCCAGGCCGGGACTAGAATTGACAATGAGCAGTTCTTC,CASSQAGTRIDNEQFF
TRBV11-2,19,few,TRBJ2-2,NA,TGTGCCAGCAGCTTAGATGGCCCGAGGGCCCAGGGGAACACCGGGGAGCTGTTTTTT,CASSLDGPRAQGNTGELFF
TRBV27,15,few,TRBJ2-7,TRBD2,TGTGCCAGCCGCTCCTCGGGACTAGCGCTCTACGAGCAGTACTTC,CASRSSGLALYEQYF
TRBV28,15,many,TRBJ1-5,NA,TGTGCCAGCAGTTCCTTGACAGCCAGCAATCAGCCCCAGCATTTT,CASSSLTASNQPQHF
TRBV15,16,many,TRBJ2-4,NA,TGTGCCACCAGCAGAGAGCGGGGATTAGCCAAAAACATTCAGTACTTC,CATSRERGLAKNIQYF
TRBV7-9,14,NA,TRBJ1-3,NA,TGTGCCAGCAGCCTCCCGGGCCGAGGAAACACCATATATTTT,CASSLPGRGNTIYF